The 18 T cell receptor beta chains below all came from one sample that was sequenced in a study of T cells after yellow fever vaccination. Using its own MiXCR run on the 5' RACE reads, TCRdb lists one record per CDR3 protein. The data show over 250,000 distinct CDR3 sequences, 4.1% seen once. The sample here was PBMCs, taken 5 days after the yellow fever booster vaccination. These receptors were taken from a man aged 18 to 29 who received the YFV17D yellow fever vaccine.

This clonotype was detected ten times or more. The chain links TRBV7-2 to TRBJ2-2; 9 nucleotides match TRBD2. V lost 5 bases, J lost 5 bases, and 9 bases stayed unmatched. The CDR3 has 16 residues. The V gene's germline CDR1 is SGHTA and CDR2 FQGNSA. The CDR3 DNA reads as TGTGCCAGCAGCCTTGTAGCGGGGGCGGGAACCGGGGAGCTGTTTTTT. This gives the protein CASSLVAGAGTGELFF. The variable domain in full, with the rest retrieved from reference TRBV7-2 and TRBJ2-2, is GAGVSQSPSNKVTEKGKDVELRCDPISGHTALYWYRQSLGQGLEFLIYFQGNSAPDKSGLPSDRFSAERTGGSVSTLTIQRTQQEDSAVYLCASSLVAGAGTGELFFGEGSRLTVL.

This clonotype occurred many times. CDR3 bases: TGCGCCAGCAGCTTGGGGACAGGGCTCTACGAGCAGTACTTC. Amino acid sequence: CASSLGTGLYEQYF. The rearrangement links TRBV5-1 to TRBJ2-7, with 8 bases identical to TRBD1. With V trimmed by 0 bases and J by 3 bases, 2 bases remained unmatched. The CDR3 spans 14 residues. The V gene's germline CDR1 is SGHRS and CDR2 YFSETQ.

The J gene is TRBJ1-6, the V gene TRBV2; D is uncertain. Germline loops: CDR1 SNHLY, CDR2 FYNNEI. The CDR3 length is 13 residues. The germline V and J ends were trimmed by 1 base and 6 bases, with 4 bases remaining between them. The CDR3 loop reads CASSEVSNSPLHF. Here the CDR3 DNA reads TGTGCCAGCAGTGAAGTGTCTAATTCACCCCTCCACTTT.

The chain recombines TRBV5-4 with TRBJ1-1; the D is unclear. This CDR3 contains 16 residues. Germline V gene sequence: CDR1 SGHNT, CDR2 YYREEE (reference sequence). The V end was cut by 4 bases, the J end by 1 base, with 17 bases between. CDR3 nucleotides: TGTGCCAGCAGCCTCCCGACTACTGGGCAGAACACTGAAGCTTTCTTT. This encodes CASSLPTTGQNTEAFF. Full variable domain (outside the CDR3, taken from reference TRBV5-4 and TRBJ1-1): ETGVTQSPTHLIKTRGQQVTLRCSSQSGHNTVSWYQQALGQGPQFIFQYYREEENGRGNFPPRFSGLQFPNYSSELNVNALELDDSALYLCASSLPTTGQNTEAFFGQGTRLTVV.

This clonotype has just a few counts. The rearrangement links TRBV11-2 to TRBJ2-1; 8 positions match TRBD2. Germline V lookup: CDR1 SGHAT, CDR2 FQNNGV. This CDR3 has 13 amino acids. Unmatched junction bases numbered 3, after V lost 3 bases and J lost 8 bases. The CDR3 DNA follows: TGTGCCAGCAGCTTTGGAGCGGGGGATGAGCAGTTCTTC. Protein sequence: CASSFGAGDEQFF.

The V gene is TRBV4-3, the J gene TRBJ2-1; 8 nucleotides line up with TRBD2. Germline-derived CDR1 and CDR2 are LGHNA and YSLEER. The CDR3 extends over 16 amino acids. The V gene end was trimmed by 0 bases and the J gene end by 4 bases; junction bases not matched to a gene: 5. This CDR3 reads CASSQDRGGGYNEQFF. CDR3 sequence (DNA): TGCGCCAGCAGCCAAGATCGAGGCGGGGGGTACAATGAGCAGTTCTTC.

This clonotype was seen at least ten times. The chain is built from TRBV20-1 and TRBJ2-2; a possible D gene is TRBD2 (6 bases). The CDR3 extends over 18 amino acids. Trimming took 3 bases from V and 4 from J, leaving 24 bases between them. Per germline, CDR1 DFQATT and CDR2 SNEGSKA (reference sequence). The CDR3 spells CSARDSRRLRRGTGELFF. CDR3 bases: TGCAGTGCTAGGGATTCCAGAAGACTACGGAGGGGCACCGGGGAGCTGTTTTTT.

The chain combines TRBV6-6 with TRBJ2-1; 8 bases map to TRBD1. Per germline, CDR1 MNHNY and CDR2 SVGAGI (reference sequence). J was trimmed by 6 bases and V by 7 bases; bases with no gene match: 11. The CDR3 length is 15 residues. DNA for the CDR3: TGTGCCAGCACCCTAACCGGGACAGGCTTCAATGAGCAGTTCTTC. Translated, it gives CASTLTGTGFNEQFF.

This clonotype turned up a few times. CDR3: CASSLSTGNNQPQHF. For the CDR3, the DNA is TGCGCCAGCAGCTTGAGTACAGGGAACAATCAGCCCCAGCATTTT. This rearrangement joins TRBV5-1 to TRBJ1-5; perhaps TRBD1 as D (6 bases). The CDR3 loop spans 15 amino acids. Germline CDR1 is SGHRS and CDR2 is YFSETQ. Trimming shortened V by 1 base and J by 3 bases, and 11 bases separated the two germline ends.

This clonotype occurred a few times. The V call is TRBV5-4, the J call TRBJ1-4; D possibly corresponds to TRBD1 (5 bases). From germline, CDR1 is SGHNT and CDR2 YYREEE (reference sequence). This CDR3 region has 14 residues. The V gene lost 4 bases and the J gene lost 4 bases, with 11 bases spanning the gap. The CDR3 spells CASSTRDGNEKLFF. The CDR3 nucleotides are TGTGCCAGCAGCACCCGGGACGGTAATGAAAAACTGTTTTTT.

The J gene is TRBJ1-1, the V gene TRBV10-3, with D perhaps TRBD1 (5 bases). The CDR3 totals 16 residues. Per the germline V gene, CDR1 is ENHRY and CDR2 is SYGVKD. The V end was cut by 4 bases, the J end by 4 bases, with 19 bases between. This chain's CDR3 is CAISGKRGPGGTEAFF. The CDR3 DNA reads as TGTGCCATCAGTGGGAAGCGTGGTCCCGGGGGCACTGAAGCTTTCTTT.

This clonotype was counted at least ten times. The V and J genes are TRBV11-1 and TRBJ2-6; D unclear. Germline V CDR1 and CDR2: SGHAT, FQDESV (reference sequence). V lost 1 base to trimming and J lost 0 bases, with 10 bases between them. CDR3 length equals 17 residues. The CDR3 DNA sequence: TGTGCCAGCAGCTTAGTCGGGCATTACTCTGGGGCCAACGTCCTGACTTTC. The encoded protein is CASSLVGHYSGANVLTF.

The table lists this clonotype with a few counts. This chain uses TRBV2 with TRBJ2-3; D not certain. V gave up 4 bases and J gave up 4 bases, with 15 bases separating them. This CDR3 is built from 15 residues. Germline V gives CDR1 SNHLY, CDR2 FYNNEI. The chain's CDR3 is CASSGEGNGPDTQYF. CDR3 DNA: TGTGCCAGCAGTGGGGAAGGTAATGGTCCAGATACGCAGTATTTT.

This chain uses TRBV12-3 or TRBV12-4 with TRBJ1-5, with a weak D call TRBD1 (5 bases). The CDR3 extends over 15 amino acids. The V and J ends lost 1 base and 3 bases respectively, with 10 bases between them. The CDR3 DNA reads as TGTGCCAGCAGTTTAGTCCGGGGACTCAATCAGCCCCAGCATTTT. This translates into CASSLVRGLNQPQHF.

The genes are TRBV7-9 and TRBJ2-5, with 9 bases fitting TRBD2. The CDR3 totals 16 residues. J lost 7 bases, V lost 5 bases, and 14 bases had no gene match. Germline CDR1 is SEHNR and CDR2 is FQNEAQ (reference sequence). The CDR3 here is CASSPDRRGGRGTQYF. The DNA of the CDR3 is TGTGCCAGCAGCCCAGACCGGCGGGGGGGCCGAGGGACCCAGTACTTC.

V gene TRBV20-1 combines with J gene TRBJ1-4, with D uncertain. V gave up 2 bases and J gave up 8 bases, with 12 bases separating them. The CDR3 has 13 amino acids. From germline, CDR1 is DFQATT and CDR2 SNEGSKA (reference sequence). CDR3 sequence: CSARRERREKLFF. CDR3 sequence (DNA): TGCAGTGCTAGAAGGGAGAGACGGGAAAAACTGTTTTTT.

This clonotype was detected many times. CDR3 sequence (DNA): TGTGCCAGCAGCACCCTACAGAGTTACTATGGCTACACCTTC. Residues: CASSTLQSYYGYTF. This rearrangement joins TRBV7-2 to TRBJ1-2, with D unresolved. Trimming pared 5 bases from V and 3 bases from J, leaving 13 bases between. The CDR3 runs 14 residues. Germline values: CDR1 SGHTA, CDR2 FQGNSA.

This clonotype occurred a few times. The chain employs TRBV7-6 and TRBJ2-5; D not certain. The germline CDR1 and CDR2 sequences are SGHVS and FNYEAQ. The ends were cut back, 2 bases at V and 2 bases at J, with 12 bases in the middle. CDR3 length: 15 amino acids. CDR3 amino acids: CASSLWAPDQETQYF. The CDR3 coding sequence is TGTGCCAGCAGCTTATGGGCGCCGGATCAAGAGACCCAGTACTTC.